One and the same sample provided the 25 T cell receptor beta chains below, sequenced in a study of CD8+ T cells in alopecia areata. Sample treatment: oral pan-JAK inhibitor, 5-10 mg twice daily. After isolation, RNA underwent reverse transcription to generate cDNA as the sequencing template. Produced via immunoSEQ multiplex PCR; TCRdb's table is partial and in-frame only. The sample has roughly 210,000 clones; roughly two fifths are singletons. The source material was CD4+ T cells sorted from blood, sampled at approximately week 36, from a patient treated with tofacitinib. These receptors all come from a human donor with alopecia areata.

The chain carries TRBV7-3 and TRBJ1-2, with D hard to call. CDR3 size: 14 residues. V lost 0 bases and J 5 bases, leaving 10 bases between the germline ends. Germline V CDR1 and CDR2: SGHTA, FQGTGA. The CDR3 is CASSLTERTYGYTF. CDR3 sequence (DNA): TGTGCCAGCAGCTTAACTGAACGTACTTATGGCTACACCTTC. The full variable domain, in which reference TRBV7-3 and TRBJ1-2 provide the parts outside the CDR3, is GAGVSQTPSNKVTEKGKYVELRCDPISGHTALYWYRQSLGQGPEFLIYFQGTGAADDSGLPNDRFFAVRPEGSVSTLKIQRTERGDSAVYLCASSLTERTYGYTFGSGTRLTVV.

The rearrangement uses TRBV7-3 and TRBJ2-1; 12 bases are shared with TRBD2. V dropped 5 bases and J dropped 8; count of bases not matched to a gene: 7. Germline V gene data show CDR1 as SGHTA and CDR2 as FQGTGA. The CDR3 is made up of 15 amino acids. The CDR3 DNA follows: TGTGCCAGCAGCCGCTCTAGCGGGAGGGCACATGAGCAGTTCTTC. It codes for CASSRSSGRAHEQFF.

The chain is built from TRBV29-1 and TRBJ2-1, with a possible D match to TRBD2 (6 bases). Germline lookup yields CDR1 SQVTM and CDR2 ANQGSEA. This CDR3 has 16 amino acids. The V end lost 2 bases, the J end lost 8 bases, and 22 bases lay between the germline ends. CDR3 amino acids: CSVERSGGRRGDEQFF. The CDR3, as DNA: TGCAGCGTTGAAAGATCCGGGGGAAGGAGGGGTGATGAGCAGTTCTTC.

The J gene is TRBJ2-5, the V gene TRBV11-2, with 7 bases lining up with TRBD2. The CDR3 totals 12 residues. With V trimmed by 6 bases and J by 5 bases, 3 bases remained unmatched. Germline V gives CDR1 SGHAT, CDR2 FQNNGV. The CDR3 DNA follows: TGTGCCAGCAGACGCGGGGGTGAGACCCAGTACTTC. Encoded protein: CASRRGGETQYF.

The V call is TRBV6-1, the J call TRBJ1-3; D gene ambiguous. With 4 bases removed from V and 2 bases from J, the gap between germline ends came to 9 bases. The germline CDR1 and CDR2 sequences are MNHNS and SASEGT. This CDR3 contains 14 residues. CDR3 sequence: CASSGNSPGNTIYF. The DNA of the CDR3 is TGTGCCAGCAGTGGGAACAGCCCTGGAAACACCATATATTTT.

This clone turned up a few times. The chain uses TRBV6-5 and TRBJ2-5; a weak D match, TRBD2 (6 bases). Trimming cost V 0 bases and J 4 bases, with 6 bases left between them. The CDR3 contains 13 residues. CDR1 MNHEY and CDR2 SVGAGI come from the germline V gene. CDR3 DNA: TGTGCCAGCAGTTACTCGGGGGGAGAGACCCAGTACTTC. The encoded protein is CASSYSGGETQYF.

This clone has just a few counts. The sample carries other DNA sequences with the same CDR3. The rearrangement uses TRBV11-2 and TRBJ1-2; no clear D. CDR1 and CDR2 (germline): SGHAT, FQNNGV. The CDR3 consists of 13 residues. V was pared by 1 base and J by 3 bases, with 6 bases between. This CDR3 reads CASSLARDYGYTF. CDR3 in DNA: TGTGCCAGCAGCTTAGCCCGGGACTATGGCTACACCTTC.

The chain is built from TRBV7-2 and TRBJ2-3; TRBD2 aligns across 8 bases. CDR1 is SGHTA, CDR2 FQGNSA, per germline. V lost 7 bases and J lost 1; bases outside the gene matches: 13. This CDR3 is 17 amino acids long. CDR3 sequence reads: CASTFRLSGSGTDTQYF. The CDR3 region has the DNA TGTGCCAGCACATTCCGCTTGAGCGGGAGCGGCACAGATACGCAGTATTTT.

The chain uses TRBV5-1 and TRBJ2-1; maybe TRBD2 (6 bases). CDR1 and CDR2 from the germline V gene are SGHRS and YFSETQ. Trimming removed 0 bases from V and 8 bases from J, with 9 bases in between. The CDR3 sequence is 13 residues long. CDR3 bases: TGCGCCAGCAGCTTGGCGGGAGCGGATGAGCAGTTCTTC. Translated, it gives CASSLAGADEQFF.

The chain carries TRBV27 and TRBJ2-5; D possibly matches TRBD1 or TRBD2 (7 bases each). With 3 bases removed from V and 5 bases from J, the gap between germline ends came to 10 bases. The CDR3 spans 13 residues. The germline V gene has CDR1 MNHEY and CDR2 SMNVEV (reference sequence). The DNA for the CDR3 is TGTGCCAGCAGTTTCAGGGGGGGGGAGACCCAGTACTTC. Translated, it gives CASSFRGGETQYF.

The V and J genes are TRBV7-2 and TRBJ2-2; the D gene is possibly TRBD2 (6 bases). The V end was cut by 4 bases, the J end by 1 base, with 13 bases between. The CDR3 is 16 residues long. Germline CDR1 reads SGHTA; CDR2 reads FQGNSA. The CDR3 sequence: CASSSRGAGNTGELFF. DNA of the CDR3: TGTGCCAGCAGCTCTCGGGGAGCGGGGAACACCGGGGAGCTGTTTTTT. Full variable domain (rest looked up from reference TRBV7-2 and TRBJ2-2): GAGVSQSPSNKVTEKGKDVELRCDPISGHTALYWYRQSLGQGLEFLIYFQGNSAPDKSGLPSDRFSAERTGGSVSTLTIQRTQQEDSAVYLCASSSRGAGNTGELFFGEGSRLTVL.

This clone showed up just a few times. The chain has TRBV6-5 and TRBJ2-5; D perhaps matches TRBD1 (6 bases). The J call may be incorrect, as the DNA end agrees better with TRBJ2-7. Germline V gene data show CDR1 as MNHEY and CDR2 as SVGAGI. The CDR3 spans 14 residues. CDR3 sequence: CASSLVQGEYEQYF. The CDR3 DNA reads as TGTGCCAGCAGTTTGGTACAGGGTGAGTACGAGCAGTACTTC.

This clone was seen repeatedly, ten times or more. The rearrangement uses TRBV7-8 and TRBJ2-4, with 8 positions matching TRBD2. Germline V lookup: CDR1 SGHVS, CDR2 FQNEAQ. There are 16 residues in the CDR3. Unmatched junction bases numbered 3, after V lost 0 bases and J lost 2 bases. This chain's CDR3 is CASSLAGTRTKNIQYF. Here the CDR3 DNA reads TGTGCCAGCAGCTTAGCCGGGACTAGGACCAAAAACATTCAGTACTTC.

The CDR3 sequence: CATSRVGDGNIQYF. In DNA, the CDR3 is TGTGCCACCAGCAGAGTCGGGGATGGAAACATTCAGTACTTC. The rearrangement links TRBV15 to TRBJ2-4; weak D call: TRBD2 (5 bases). Between the trimmed V and J ends, which lost 1 base and 6 bases, there was a span of 10 bases. CDR3 size: 14 residues. Germline loops: CDR1 LNHNV, CDR2 YYDKDF (reference sequence). The full variable domain, with the rest looked up from reference TRBV15 and TRBJ2-4, is DAMVIQNPRYQVTQFGKPVTLSCSQTLNHNVMYWYQQKSSQAPKLLFHYYDKDFNNEADTPDNFQSRRPNTSFCFLDIRSPGLGDTAMYLCATSRVGDGNIQYFGAGTRLSVL.

The chain couples TRBV5-1 to TRBJ2-5, with D maybe TRBD2 (6 bases). Per the germline V gene, CDR1 is SGHRS and CDR2 is YFSETQ. This CDR3 has 13 amino acids. V lost 5 bases and J 7 bases, leaving 15 bases between the germline ends. The CDR3 loop is CASRRDEGGTQYF. DNA of the CDR3: TGCGCCAGCAGGCGGGACGAAGGTGGGACCCAGTACTTC.

The J gene is TRBJ1-1, the V gene TRBV2; tentative D call: TRBD1 (5 bases). Trimming removed 3 bases at V and 11 bases at J, with 22 bases between. CDR3 length: 15 amino acids. The V gene's germline CDR1 is SNHLY and CDR2 FYNNEI. The CDR3 protein is CASSEVAQTPKGAFF. In nucleotides, the CDR3 is TGTGCCAGCAGTGAGGTCGCCCAGACGCCAAAGGGGGCTTTCTTT.

The chain couples TRBV6-5 to TRBJ2-3; TRBD2 is a possible D gene (5 bases). In germline, CDR1 is MNHEY, CDR2 SVGAGI. V was shortened by 4 bases and J by 4 bases, with 18 bases between the two germline ends. The CDR3 is 16 residues long. CDR3 in amino acids: CASSSTSRPGADTQYF. For the CDR3, the DNA is TGTGCCAGCAGTTCCACTAGTCGTCCTGGCGCAGATACGCAGTATTTT.

The J gene is TRBJ1-2, the V gene TRBV7-9; possible D gene TRBD1, 5 bases. In germline, CDR1 is SEHNR, CDR2 FQNEAQ (reference sequence). The CDR3 is 15 residues long. V dropped 0 bases and J dropped 4 bases, with 12 bases sitting between them. DNA of the CDR3: TGTGCCAGCAGCTTAGCGTCCCAGGGCGCCTATGGCTACACCTTC. Amino acid sequence: CASSLASQGAYGYTF.

The chain has TRBV2 and TRBJ2-7; 10 bases match TRBD1. The trim removed 4 bases at V and 3 bases at J, leaving 3 bases unmatched. The V gene's germline CDR1 is SNHLY and CDR2 FYNNEI. This CDR3 has 14 residues. The DNA of the CDR3 is TGTGCCAGCAGTGCAAGGACAGGGGGCTACGAGCAGTACTTC. This gives the protein CASSARTGGYEQYF.

The chain is built from TRBV29-1 and TRBJ2-1, with 8 bases matching TRBD2. The ends lost 7 bases at V and 4 bases at J; junction bases unmatched: 15. The CDR3 contains 16 residues. CDR1 and CDR2 from the germline V gene are SQVTM and ANQGSEA. The CDR3, as DNA: TGCAGCGCCTGTAGCGGGAAAGGTTATAGGTACAATGAGCAGTTCTTC. It is translated as CSACSGKGYRYNEQFF.

The chain joins TRBV10-3 to TRBJ2-3, with D uncertain. CDR1 and CDR2 (germline): ENHRY, SYGVKD. The CDR3 is 12 amino acids. V was pared by 1 base and J by 2 bases, with 1 base between. The CDR3 DNA reads TGTGCCATCAGTGAGTTCACAGATACGCAGTATTTT. Its protein is CAISEFTDTQYF.

The J gene is TRBJ2-2, the V gene TRBV9, with a possible D match to TRBD2 (6 bases). Per the germline V gene, CDR1 is SGDLS and CDR2 is YYNGEE. Trimming pared 2 bases from V and 7 bases from J, leaving 12 bases between. The CDR3 is made up of 14 amino acids. The CDR3 region is CASSVLGLGGELFF. The CDR3 region has the DNA TGTGCCAGCAGCGTCCTGGGACTGGGCGGGGAGCTGTTTTTT.

Only one count was recorded for this clone. CDR3 in amino acids: CASSQDELADTQYF. The DNA of the CDR3 is TGTGCCAGCAGCCAAGATGAACTTGCAGATACGCAGTATTTT. The chain has TRBV4-2 and TRBJ2-3; D not resolved. Trimming stripped 0 bases from V and 4 bases from J, with 8 bases between. This CDR3 has 14 residues. Germline lookup yields CDR1 LGHNA and CDR2 YNFKEQ.

The chain employs TRBV14 and TRBJ2-6; D is undetermined. The CDR3 contains 17 residues. The germline CDR1 and CDR2 sequences are SGHDN and FVKESK. V was clipped by 0 bases and J by 0 bases, with 9 bases between them. The CDR3 reads CASSQDHSYSGANVLTF. For the CDR3, the DNA is TGTGCCAGCAGCCAAGATCACAGCTACTCTGGGGCCAACGTCCTGACTTTC.

V usage is TRBV5-1 and J usage is TRBJ1-1; D possibly corresponds to TRBD1 (5 bases). Looked up from germline, CDR1 is SGHRS and CDR2 is YFSETQ. This CDR3 has 15 amino acids. The ends were cut back, 4 bases at V and 5 bases at J, with 18 bases in the middle. Written as DNA, the CDR3 is TGCGCCAGCAGCCTGCAGGCCCGGGGGGAGACTGAAGCTTTCTTT. Protein sequence: CASSLQARGETEAFF.